This TCR beta chain appears in the sequencing data of a study of T-cell memory formation after mild COVID-19. Across the whole study: Clusters were largely donor specific.

Each CDR3 protein gets one entry after TCRdb re-called the 5' RACE reads with MiXCR. The table includes 580,000 or so distinct CDR3 sequences, around 16% detected once. This CDR3 has 15 residues. V lost 4 bases, J lost 4 bases, and 16 bases lay in between. Per the germline V gene, CDR1 is SNHLY and CDR2 is FYNNEI. The specimen sequenced was PBMCs or a T cell subset sorted from them (not recorded which). The sequence came from an adult woman who had mild COVID-19 (a few samples of this study predate the infection). Cell type and time point are not known. The chain links TRBV2 to TRBJ1-1; D is perhaps TRBD1 (6 bases). Written as DNA, the CDR3 is TGTGCCAGCAGTGCCGGGGGACACCTCGCCACTGAAGCTTTCTTT. It yields the protein CASSAGGHLATEAFF. Full variable domain (outside the CDR3, taken from reference TRBV2 and TRBJ1-1): EPEVTQTPSHQVTQMGQEVILRCVPISNHLYFYWYRQILGQKVEFLVSFYNNEISEKSEIFDDQFSVERPDGSNFTLKIRSTKLEDSAMYFCASSAGGHLATEAFFGQGTRLTVV.